This TCR beta chain comes out of a study of Ad26.COV2.S vaccination and SARS-CoV-2 variants. The method was immunoSEQ multiplex PCR; TCRdb's version includes in-frame clones alone and lacks a portion of them. Of roughly 92,000 clones listed, 82% were seen once; the top ten hold around a sixth. The source material was peripheral blood, sampled after recovery from COVID-19. The sequence was collected from a human donor who had recovered from COVID-19.

CDR3 sequence reads: CASSQENSYEQYF. The DNA for the CDR3 is TGTGCCAGCAGCCAAGAGAACTCCTACGAGCAGTACTTC. This rearrangement joins TRBV3-1 (or the pseudogene TRBV3-2) to TRBJ2-7; no clear D gene. Trimming shortened V by 0 bases and J by 0 bases, and 3 bases separated the two germline ends. Germline V CDR1 and CDR2: LGHDT, YNNKEL (reference sequence). The CDR3 extends over 13 amino acids.